The 24 T cell receptor beta chains listed next were all sequenced from one sample in a study of T cell responses to AZD1222 COVID-19 vaccine. Assay used: immunoSEQ multiplex PCR; TCRdb lists only in-frame clones, some missing. The sample is made up of around 140,000 clones, and the top ten hold 2% to 2.5% of it. The sequenced sample was peripheral blood. These receptors all stem from an adult in good health.

The chain employs TRBV7-8 and TRBJ1-2; 8 bases map to TRBD1. The CDR3 runs 16 residues. In germline, CDR1 is SGHVS, CDR2 FQNEAQ. V was pared by 5 bases and J by 3 bases, with 11 bases of the junction left unmatched. The CDR3 protein is CASSQRQGWNDYGYTF. Written as DNA, the CDR3 is TGTGCCAGCAGCCAGAGACAGGGGTGGAATGACTATGGCTACACCTTC.

This rearrangement joins TRBV5-6 to TRBJ2-5; possibly TRBD1 for D (6 bases). The CDR3 sequence is 14 residues long. The germline V and J ends were trimmed by 0 bases and 5 bases, with 11 bases remaining between them. The germline CDR1 and CDR2 sequences are SGHDT and YYEEEE. CDR3 region: CASSLVGGQETQYF. The DNA for the CDR3 is TGTGCCAGCAGCTTGGTAGGGGGTCAGGAGACCCAGTACTTC.

The chain joins TRBV7-9 to TRBJ2-1, with 8 bases aligning to TRBD2. The ends lost 0 bases at V and 13 bases at J; junction bases unmatched: 23. There are 19 residues in the CDR3. Germline CDR1 SEHNR, CDR2 FQNEAQ (reference sequence). CDR3 sequence (DNA): TGTGCCAGCAGCTTAGCGTGGGTCCGAGAAGCGGGGGACCCCGAGCGTCAGTTCTTC. Amino acids: CASSLAWVREAGDPERQFF.

The V call is TRBV6-5, the J call TRBJ1-2; D is perhaps TRBD1 (5 bases). Germline V gene data show CDR1 as MNHEY and CDR2 as SVGAGI. Trimming cost V 6 bases and J 6 bases, with 17 bases left between them. The CDR3 extends over 14 amino acids. CDR3 bases: TGTGCCAGCAGCCCCATGGCCCAGGGTCATGGCTACACCTTC. Its translation: CASSPMAQGHGYTF.

V usage is TRBV5-1 and J usage is TRBJ2-2; D gene uncertain. Germline V gene sequence: CDR1 SGHRS, CDR2 YFSETQ. This CDR3 comprises 14 residues. V was shortened by 3 bases and J by 4 bases, with 10 bases between the two germline ends. CDR3 bases: TGCGCCAGCAGCTCAAAACAGTCCACCGGGGAGCTGTTTTTT. It encodes CASSSKQSTGELFF.

The V and J genes are TRBV5-1 and TRBJ2-2; D is undetermined. The length of the CDR3 is 15 residues. The V end lost 3 bases, the J end lost 1 base, and 10 bases lay between the germline ends. The germline V gene encodes CDR1 SGHRS and CDR2 YFSETQ. CDR3 region: CASSSDLQNTGELFF. The CDR3 DNA follows: TGCGCCAGCAGCTCCGACCTACAGAACACCGGGGAGCTGTTTTTT.

V gene TRBV19 combines with J gene TRBJ2-1, with D unclear. The CDR3 is 15 residues long. Per the germline V gene, CDR1 is LNHDA and CDR2 is SQIVND (reference sequence). V lost 9 bases to trimming and J lost 0 bases, with 15 bases between them. The CDR3 nucleotides read TGTGCCAGCCAGTTTAGGAAAAGCTCCTACAATGAGCAGTTCTTC. Protein sequence: CASQFRKSSYNEQFF.

The J gene is TRBJ2-5, the V gene TRBV18, with D uncertain. This CDR3 region has 14 residues. Germline V CDR1 and CDR2: KGHSH, LQKENI. V gave up 2 bases and J gave up 0 bases, with 7 bases separating them. The CDR3 DNA sequence: TGTGCCAGCTCACCAGGGATGTACCAAGAGACCCAGTACTTC. It specifies CASSPGMYQETQYF.

The V call is TRBV15, the J call TRBJ1-6; 8 positions agree with TRBD1. The CDR3 has 14 amino acids. Germline CDR1 is LNHNV and CDR2 is YYDKDF (reference sequence). The junction had 3 bases not matched to a gene; V was cut back by 1 base and J by 10 bases. The CDR3 nucleotides read TGTGCCACCAGCAGAGCGCGGACAGGGTCACCCCTCCACTTT. Encoded protein: CATSRARTGSPLHF. Filled out from reference TRBV15 and TRBJ1-6, the complete variable domain reads DAMVIQNPRYQVTQFGKPVTLSCSQTLNHNVMYWYQQKSSQAPKLLFHYYDKDFNNEADTPDNFQSRRPNTSFCFLDIRSPGLGDTAMYLCATSRARTGSPLHFGNGTRLTVT.

Remarks on this clone: Likely a read error: the CDR3 ends without its conserved phenylalanine or tryptophan. Because the CDR3's place on the DNA is in doubt, the DNA is left out and the CDR3 is given as listed by TCRdb. The CDR3 here is CASSSRAG. The chain carries TRBV3-1 (or the pseudogene TRBV3-2) and TRBJ1-3. With termini counted, the CDR3 has 8 amino acids. Germline V gives CDR1 LGHDT, CDR2 YNNKEL (reference sequence).

V is TRBV5-4 and J is TRBJ1-2; 7 positions match TRBD1. The trim removed 0 bases at V and 8 bases at J, leaving 4 bases unmatched. CDR3 size: 13 residues. Per germline, CDR1 SGHNT and CDR2 YYREEE (reference sequence). The CDR3 coding sequence is TGTGCCAGCAGCTTGGACAGGGGAGGAGGCTACACCTTC. This encodes CASSLDRGGGYTF. The full variable domain, with the rest looked up from reference TRBV5-4 and TRBJ1-2, is ETGVTQSPTHLIKTRGQQVTLRCSSQSGHNTVSWYQQALGQGPQFIFQYYREEENGRGNFPPRFSGLQFPNYSSELNVNALELDDSALYLCASSLDRGGGYTFGSGTRLTVV.

The chain couples TRBV30 to TRBJ2-6; D uncertain. This CDR3 is built from 13 residues. In germline, CDR1 is GTSNPN, CDR2 SVGIG (reference sequence). Trimming shortened V by 5 bases and J by 0 bases, and 5 bases separated the two germline ends. The CDR3 reads CAWDPSGANVLTF. Here the CDR3 DNA reads TGTGCCTGGGATCCCTCTGGGGCCAACGTCCTGACTTTC.

V and J are TRBV25-1 and TRBJ2-5; 9 bases align to TRBD2. The V gene's germline CDR1 is MGHDK and CDR2 SYGVNS. The CDR3 covers 17 residues. The J segment lost 4 bases and the V segment lost 0 bases, leaving 9 bases of the junction unmatched. This chain's CDR3 is CASSEYLGGGVLETQYF. The DNA for the CDR3 is TGTGCCAGCAGTGAATACCTCGGCGGGGGGGTGTTAGAGACCCAGTACTTC.

This chain joins TRBV6-2 or TRBV6-3 and TRBJ1-6; no firm D call. V was pared by 5 bases and J by 10 bases, with 12 bases between. Germline assignment: CDR1 MNHEY and CDR2 SVGEGT. CDR3 length equals 13 residues. The CDR3 coding sequence is TGTGCCAGCAGTCCCCTTTGGTACTCACCCCTCCACTTT. Its translation is CASSPLWYSPLHF.

The chain recombines TRBV7-2 with TRBJ2-2, with a weak D call TRBD1 (5 bases). Germline V gene lookup returns CDR1 SGHTA and CDR2 FQGNSA. This CDR3 is built from 15 residues. V lost 3 bases to trimming and J lost 0 bases, with 8 bases between them. DNA for the CDR3: TGTGCCAGCAGCTTGGGGCCAGCGAACACCGGGGAGCTGTTTTTT. Translation gives CASSLGPANTGELFF.

The rearrangement joins TRBV4-1 to TRBJ1-2; D possibly corresponds to TRBD1 (5 bases). CDR1 MGHRA and CDR2 YSYEKL come from the germline V gene. The V end was cut by 1 base, the J end by 5 bases, with 11 bases between. The CDR3 covers 14 residues. The CDR3 sequence: CASSQAGELYGYTF. CDR3 bases: TGCGCCAGCAGCCAAGCGGGGGAGCTTTATGGCTACACCTTC.

The chain has TRBV29-1 and TRBJ1-2, with D perhaps matching TRBD1 (6 bases). Germline V gives CDR1 SQVTM, CDR2 ANQGSEA. Trimming cost V 2 bases and J 7 bases, with 11 bases left between them. The CDR3 is made up of 12 amino acids. The chain's CDR3 is CSVERQGSGYTF. CDR3 DNA: TGCAGCGTTGAAAGGCAGGGGTCTGGCTACACCTTC.

The DNA of the CDR3 is TGTGCCAGTAGCGCACCGGGACGGAGGTATGGCTACACCTTC. Amino acids: CASSAPGRRYGYTF. The rearrangement uses TRBV19 and TRBJ1-2; tentative D call: TRBD1 (5 bases). CDR3 size: 14 residues. Trimming pared 6 bases from V and 5 bases from J, leaving 16 bases between. Germline V lookup: CDR1 LNHDA, CDR2 SQIVND (reference sequence).

The chain employs TRBV7-9 and TRBJ1-2; TRBD1 aligns across 10 bases. In germline, CDR1 is SEHNR, CDR2 FQNEAQ (reference sequence). The V gene end was trimmed by 2 bases and the J gene end by 4 bases; junction bases not matched to a gene: 7. CDR3 length: 16 amino acids. CDR3 DNA sequence: TGTGCCAGCAGCTTAACCGGGGACAGGGGACTCTATGGCTACACCTTC. Protein: CASSLTGDRGLYGYTF.

The V gene is TRBV5-1, the J gene TRBJ1-3; no definite D call. V gave up 0 bases and J gave up 4 bases, with 5 bases separating them. Per germline, CDR1 SGHRS and CDR2 YFSETQ. The CDR3 contains 13 residues. The CDR3 DNA follows: TGCGCCAGCAGCTTGGATCTAGGAAACACCATATATTTT. Translation gives CASSLDLGNTIYF.

This chain uses TRBV30 with TRBJ1-2; 9 nucleotides line up with TRBD1. The CDR3 extends over 12 amino acids. J was trimmed by 8 bases and V by 5 bases; bases with no gene match: 6. Per the germline V gene, CDR1 is GTSNPN and CDR2 is SVGIG (reference sequence). CDR3 sequence (DNA): TGTGCCTGGGAACAGGGGGCTTTGGGCTACACCTTC. Its protein is CAWEQGALGYTF.

The J gene is TRBJ1-2, the V gene TRBV16; maybe TRBD1 (6 bases). The germline V and J ends were trimmed by 4 bases and 4 bases, with 16 bases remaining between them. The CDR3 runs to 15 residues. Germline assignment: CDR1 KGHSY and CDR2 FQNENV. The CDR3 sequence is CASSPGRQETYGYTF. For the CDR3, the DNA is TGTGCCAGCAGCCCAGGGCGACAGGAGACCTATGGCTACACCTTC.

The rearrangement joins TRBV11-3 to TRBJ2-7, with D tentatively TRBD2 (5 bases). This CDR3 is 13 amino acids long. V was trimmed by 11 bases and J by 3 bases, leaving 17 bases between them. Germline CDR1 is SGHNT and CDR2 is YENEEA. In DNA form, the CDR3 reads TGTGCCCATTCCGGGGAGATTGACTACGAGCAGTACTTC. This encodes CAHSGEIDYEQYF.

This CDR3 reads CASRQVVGTEAFF. The CDR3, as DNA: TGTGCCAGTAGACAGGTGGTAGGCACTGAAGCTTTCTTT. The chain is built from TRBV19 and TRBJ1-1, with D tentatively TRBD1 (5 bases). The V end was cut by 6 bases, the J end by 4 bases, with 12 bases between. The germline V gene has CDR1 LNHDA and CDR2 SQIVND (reference sequence). The CDR3 runs 13 residues.